This passage covers 11 T cell receptor beta chains from one sample sequenced in a study of monozygotic twins with inflammatory bowel disease. TCRdb re-called the 5' RACE reads and catalogs CDR3 proteins one per entry, DNA excluded. The repertoire table contains approximately 400,000 distinct CDR3 sequences. Material for sequencing was blood. These receptors were collected from a human donor with ulcerative colitis or Crohn's disease, or a healthy co-twin of an affected twin (not recorded which).

The chain recombines TRBV18 with TRBJ2-2. CDR1 and CDR2 (germline): KGHSH, LQKENI. The length of the CDR3 is 15 residues. Here the CDR3 reads CASSPTGVRTGELFF.

The chain couples TRBV4-3 to TRBJ2-7; TCRdb's D call of TRBD1 is untestable without DNA. This CDR3 is built from 15 residues. The germline V gene has CDR1 LGHNA and CDR2 YSLEER. The chain's CDR3 is CASSQGRTGGYGQYF.

This rearrangement joins TRBV7-2 to TRBJ2-2; the D call of TRBD1 rests on TCRdb alone, since no DNA is present to check it. Germline V gives CDR1 SGHTA, CDR2 FQGNSA. CDR3 size: 16 residues. The CDR3 sequence: CASSFLRQGATGELFF.

Here the CDR3 reads CASSTGGSNTGELFF. This chain uses TRBV5-1 with TRBJ2-2; absent DNA, TCRdb's TRBD1 call cannot be checked. From germline, CDR1 is SGHRS and CDR2 YFSETQ. CDR3 length equals 15 residues.

The rearrangement uses TRBV5-1 and TRBJ1-1. The CDR3 is 15 residues long. Germline CDR1 SGHRS, CDR2 YFSETQ. CDR3 region: CASSLAGPANTEAFF.

The chain is built from TRBV7-9 and TRBJ2-1. Germline CDR1 SEHNR, CDR2 FQNEAQ (reference sequence). The CDR3 length is 15 residues. CDR3 amino acids: CASSLLGRSYNEQFF. The full variable domain, completed using reference TRBV7-9 and TRBJ2-1, is DTGVSQNPRHKITKRGQNVTFRCDPISEHNRLYWYRQTLGQGPEFLTYFQNEAQLEKSRLLSDRFSAERPKGSFSTLEIQRTEQGDSAMYLCASSLLGRSYNEQFFGPGTRLTVL.

The genes are TRBV7-2 and TRBJ2-3; there is no DNA to check the TCRdb D call of TRBD2. This CDR3 comprises 14 residues. Germline V gene sequence: CDR1 SGHTA, CDR2 FQGNSA. The CDR3 region is CASSFRRGTDTQYF.

V gene TRBV5-1 combines with J gene TRBJ1-2; the D call from TCRdb, TRBD1, cannot be confirmed without DNA. The V gene's germline CDR1 is SGHRS and CDR2 YFSETQ. The CDR3 sequence is 15 residues long. CDR3 sequence: CASSLDWGRNYGYTF.

The genes are TRBV7-8 and TRBJ2-5; checking the TCRdb D call of TRBD1 is not possible without DNA. The CDR3 consists of 16 residues. CDR1 SGHVS and CDR2 FQNEAQ come from the germline V gene. CDR3 loop: CASSLEIGRRRETQYF.

The chain links TRBV9 to TRBJ1-4; TCRdb names TRBD1, which stays unverified in the absence of DNA. This CDR3 spans 14 amino acids. Germline V lookup: CDR1 SGDLS, CDR2 YYNGEE. The CDR3: CASSVGQGNEKLFF.

V usage is TRBV10-3 and J usage is TRBJ2-7. The germline CDR1 and CDR2 sequences are ENHRY and SYGVKD. This CDR3 comprises 13 residues. The CDR3 sequence: CAILNTSSYEQYF.